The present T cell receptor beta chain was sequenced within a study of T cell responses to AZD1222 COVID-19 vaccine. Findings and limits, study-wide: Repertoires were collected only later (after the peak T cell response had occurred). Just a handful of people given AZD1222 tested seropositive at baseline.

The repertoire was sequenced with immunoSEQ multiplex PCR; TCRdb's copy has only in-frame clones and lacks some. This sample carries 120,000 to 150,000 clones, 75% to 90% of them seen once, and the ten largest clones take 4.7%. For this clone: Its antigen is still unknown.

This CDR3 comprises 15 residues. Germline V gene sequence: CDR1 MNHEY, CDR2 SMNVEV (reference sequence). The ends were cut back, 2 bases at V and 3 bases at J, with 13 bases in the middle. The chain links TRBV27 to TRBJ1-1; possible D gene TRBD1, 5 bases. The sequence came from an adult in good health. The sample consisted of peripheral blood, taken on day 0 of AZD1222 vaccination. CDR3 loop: CASSLRAWGDTEAFF. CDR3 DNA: TGTGCCAGCAGTTTACGGGCTTGGGGGGACACTGAAGCTTTCTTT.